The 15 T cell receptor beta chains given below trace back to one sample, sequenced in a study of T cell responses to AZD1222 COVID-19 vaccine. Method: immunoSEQ multiplex PCR; TCRdb's copy keeps in-frame clones and lacks some. The data show roughly 100,000 clones, around 87% seen once. Material: peripheral blood, obtained on day 0 of AZD1222 vaccination. These receptors were taken from an adult in good health.

DNA for the CDR3: TGCGCCAGCAGCTTGGGGGCAGGCTCCTACGAGCAGTACTTC. Translation gives CASSLGAGSYEQYF. The chain carries TRBV5-1 and TRBJ2-7; D is ambiguous. The CDR3 runs 14 residues. Trimming took 0 bases from V and 0 from J, leaving 7 bases between them. The germline gives CDR1 SGHRS, CDR2 YFSETQ.

This clone was recorded only once. The chain has TRBV12-3 or TRBV12-4 and TRBJ1-1; TRBD1 might be the D (5 bases). This CDR3 contains 13 residues. The V and J ends lost 4 bases and 11 bases respectively, with 17 bases between them. CDR3 nucleotides: TGTGCCAGCAGTTCGAGTGAAGGGGTCGTTGCTTTCTTT. Translation: CASSSSEGVVAFF.

The chain recombines TRBV5-8 with TRBJ2-5; the D gene is possibly TRBD1 (6 bases). CDR1 is SGHTS, CDR2 YDEGEE, per germline. The CDR3 runs to 16 residues. V was pared by 3 bases and J by 1 base, with 16 bases between. CDR3 loop: CASSSTGFIPQETQYF. In DNA form, the CDR3 reads TGTGCCAGCAGCTCGACAGGTTTCATCCCCCAAGAGACCCAGTACTTC.

The chain employs TRBV7-3 and TRBJ2-6; D may match TRBD1 or TRBD2 (5 bases each). The CDR3 length is 19 residues. The ends were cut back, 5 bases at V and 0 bases at J, with 20 bases in the middle. Germline CDR1 and CDR2: SGHTA and FQGTGA. For the CDR3, the DNA is TGTGCCAGCAGCCCCGCCCCGACGGGGCCTGGCTCTGGGGCCAACGTCCTGACTTTC. It specifies CASSPAPTGPGSGANVLTF.

The chain recombines TRBV3-1 (or the pseudogene TRBV3-2) with TRBJ2-7, with 10 bases fitting TRBD2. Germline V CDR1 and CDR2: LGHDT, YNNKEL (reference sequence). V shed 0 bases, J shed 2 bases, and the junction held 7 bases outside the gene matches. CDR3 length: 17 amino acids. The CDR3 protein is CASSQEPLLAGTYEQYF. CDR3 DNA: TGTGCCAGCAGCCAAGAACCCCTACTAGCGGGGACCTACGAGCAGTACTTC.

The chain uses TRBV29-1 and TRBJ1-1; unclear D gene. CDR1 SQVTM and CDR2 ANQGSEA come from the germline V gene. Between the trimmed V and J ends, which lost 6 bases and 4 bases, there was a span of 15 bases. There are 13 residues in the CDR3. As DNA, the CDR3 is TGCAGCGTGTCTGGGTTATCGACCACTGAAGCTTTCTTT. Its protein product is CSVSGLSTTEAFF. The full variable domain, in which reference TRBV29-1 and TRBJ1-1 provide the parts outside the CDR3, is SAVISQKPSRDICQRGTSLTIQCQVDSQVTMMFWYRQQPGQSLTLIATANQGSEATYESGFVIDKFPISRPNLTFSTLTVSNMSPEDSSIYLCSVSGLSTTEAFFGQGTRLTVV.

This sequence joins TRBV10-3 and TRBJ2-7; no definite D call. Germline CDR1 and CDR2: ENHRY and SYGVKD. V lost 6 bases and J 3 bases, leaving 6 bases between the germline ends. This CDR3 has 11 residues. CDR3 residues: CAIRNSYEQYF. In DNA, the CDR3 is TGTGCCATCAGGAACAGCTACGAGCAGTACTTC.

The rearrangement uses TRBV7-9 and TRBJ2-5, with 7 nucleotides matching TRBD2. From germline, CDR1 is SEHNR and CDR2 FQNEAQ (reference sequence). The J segment lost 5 bases and the V segment lost 4 bases, leaving 4 bases of the junction unmatched. The CDR3 length is 13 residues. The CDR3 DNA reads TGTGCCAGCAGCTCGCAGGGAGGGGAGACCCAGTACTTC. Translation gives CASSSQGGETQYF.

The chain employs TRBV6-5 and TRBJ1-5; no reliable D call. CDR3 length: 14 amino acids. V dropped 11 bases and J dropped 2 bases, with 16 bases sitting between them. Germline V gene lookup returns CDR1 MNHEY and CDR2 SVGAGI. Written as DNA, the CDR3 is TGTGCCGCCACCCCGGTTGGCGGCAATCAGCCCCAGCATTTT. Translating gives CAATPVGGNQPQHF.

The chain combines TRBV4-1 with TRBJ1-5; TRBD1 is a possible D gene (6 bases). V lost 0 bases and J lost 2, with 14 bases in between. The CDR3 extends over 17 amino acids. Germline V CDR1 and CDR2: MGHRA, YSYEKL. The CDR3 spells CASSQEARGGGNQPQHF. The CDR3 DNA reads TGCGCCAGCAGCCAAGAAGCCAGGGGAGGGGGCAATCAGCCCCAGCATTTT.

V and J are TRBV3-1 (or the pseudogene TRBV3-2) and TRBJ2-2; possible D gene TRBD1, 6 bases. V was cut by 1 base and J by 6 bases, with 12 bases left in between. This CDR3 comprises 15 residues. CDR1 and CDR2 from the germline V gene are LGHDT and YNNKEL (reference sequence). For the CDR3, the DNA is TGTGCCAGCAGCCAAGGGGCCAGGGGATCCGGGGAGCTGTTTTTT. This codes for CASSQGARGSGELFF.

The sample holds one count of this clone. The chain uses TRBV28 and TRBJ1-2; TRBD1 is a possible D gene (5 bases). Germline CDR1 is MDHEN and CDR2 is SYDVKM. The V end was cut by 4 bases, the J end by 5 bases, with 5 bases between. The CDR3 loop spans 11 amino acids. The CDR3 DNA reads as TGTGCCAGCAGTTCAGGGTATGGCTACACCTTC. This encodes CASSSGYGYTF.

This chain uses TRBV6-2 or TRBV6-3 with TRBJ2-7; D is uncertain. This CDR3 spans 14 amino acids. Germline CDR1 and CDR2: MNHEY and SVGEGT. V lost 2 bases and J 3 bases, leaving 11 bases between the germline ends. The CDR3: CASSYGGQSYEQYF. CDR3 nucleotide sequence: TGTGCCAGCAGTTACGGCGGTCAAAGCTACGAGCAGTACTTC.

This chain uses TRBV5-4 with TRBJ2-7; TRBD2 aligns across 11 bases. Germline values: CDR1 SGHNT, CDR2 YYREEE (reference sequence). V was pared by 2 bases and J by 3 bases, with 1 base of the junction left unmatched. The CDR3 runs 14 residues. The CDR3 DNA is TGTGCCAGCAGCTTTACTAGCGGGAGCTACGAGCAGTACTTC. Translating gives CASSFTSGSYEQYF.

The J gene is TRBJ1-3, the V gene TRBV18; 8 nucleotides match TRBD1. V shed 3 bases, J shed 4 bases, and the junction held 8 bases outside the gene matches. This CDR3 region has 16 residues. CDR1 and CDR2 from the germline V gene are KGHSH and LQKENI. CDR3 amino acids: CASSPLQGAQGNTIYF. In DNA, the CDR3 is TGTGCCAGCTCACCGCTCCAGGGGGCGCAAGGAAACACCATATATTTT.